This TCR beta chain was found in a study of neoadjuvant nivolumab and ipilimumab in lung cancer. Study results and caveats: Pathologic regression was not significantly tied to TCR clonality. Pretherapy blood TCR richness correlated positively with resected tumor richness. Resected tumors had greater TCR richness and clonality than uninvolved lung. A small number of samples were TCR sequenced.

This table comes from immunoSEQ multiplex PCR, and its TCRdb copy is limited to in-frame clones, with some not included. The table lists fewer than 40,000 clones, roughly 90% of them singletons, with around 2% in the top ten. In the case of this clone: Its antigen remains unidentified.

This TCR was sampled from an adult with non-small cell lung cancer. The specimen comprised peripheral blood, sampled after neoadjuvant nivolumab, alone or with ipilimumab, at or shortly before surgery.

CDR3 nucleotide sequence: TGTGCCAGCAGCTTAGGTCAGGGCATATACAATGAGCAGTTCTTC. Amino acids: CASSLGQGIYNEQFF. This rearrangement joins TRBV7-9 to TRBJ2-1; maybe TRBD1 (5 bases). Trimming took off 1 base at V and 4 bases at J, with 11 bases between the two ends. Germline CDR1 is SEHNR and CDR2 is FQNEAQ (reference sequence). This CDR3 spans 15 amino acids.